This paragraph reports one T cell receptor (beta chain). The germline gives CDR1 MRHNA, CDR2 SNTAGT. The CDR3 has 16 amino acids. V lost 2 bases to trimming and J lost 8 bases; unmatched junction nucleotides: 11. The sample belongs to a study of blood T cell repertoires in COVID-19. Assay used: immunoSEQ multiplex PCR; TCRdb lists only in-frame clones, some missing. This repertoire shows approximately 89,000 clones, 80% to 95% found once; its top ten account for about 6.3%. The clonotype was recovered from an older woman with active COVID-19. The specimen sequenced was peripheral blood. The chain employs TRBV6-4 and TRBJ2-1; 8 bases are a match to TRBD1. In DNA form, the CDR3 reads TGTGCCAGCAGTGACGGACAGGGACACAATTACGATGAGCAGTTCTTC. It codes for CASSDGQGHNYDEQFF.